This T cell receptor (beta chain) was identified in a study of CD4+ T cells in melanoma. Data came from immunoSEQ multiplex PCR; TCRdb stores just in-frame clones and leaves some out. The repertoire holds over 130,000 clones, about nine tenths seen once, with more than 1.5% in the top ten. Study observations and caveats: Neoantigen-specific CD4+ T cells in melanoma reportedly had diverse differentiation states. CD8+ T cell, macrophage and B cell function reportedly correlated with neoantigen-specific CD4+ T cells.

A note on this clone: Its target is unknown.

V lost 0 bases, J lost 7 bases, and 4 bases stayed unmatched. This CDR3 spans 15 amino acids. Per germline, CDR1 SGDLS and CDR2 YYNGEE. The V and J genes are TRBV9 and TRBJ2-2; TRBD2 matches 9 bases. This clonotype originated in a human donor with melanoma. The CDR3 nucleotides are TGTGCCAGCAGCGTAGACCCTAGCGGGAACGGGGAGCTGTTTTTT. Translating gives CASSVDPSGNGELFF.